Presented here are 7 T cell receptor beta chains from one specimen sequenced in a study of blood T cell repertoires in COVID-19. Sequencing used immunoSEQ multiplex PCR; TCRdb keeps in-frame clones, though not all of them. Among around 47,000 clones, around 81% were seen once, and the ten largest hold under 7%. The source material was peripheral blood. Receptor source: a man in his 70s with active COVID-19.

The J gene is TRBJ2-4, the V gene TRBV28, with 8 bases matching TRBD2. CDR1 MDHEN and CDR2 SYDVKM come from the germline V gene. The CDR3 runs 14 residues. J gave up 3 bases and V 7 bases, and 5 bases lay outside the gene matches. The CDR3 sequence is CASTSGGSKNIQYF. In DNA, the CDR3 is TGTGCCAGCACTTCGGGAGGGAGCAAAAACATTCAGTACTTC.

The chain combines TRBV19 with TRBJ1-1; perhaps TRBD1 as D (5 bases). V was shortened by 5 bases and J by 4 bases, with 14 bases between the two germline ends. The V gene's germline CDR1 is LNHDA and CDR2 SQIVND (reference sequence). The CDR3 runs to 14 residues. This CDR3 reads CASSRGGDGTEAFF. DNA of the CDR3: TGTGCCAGTAGTCGGGGGGGGGATGGCACTGAAGCTTTCTTT. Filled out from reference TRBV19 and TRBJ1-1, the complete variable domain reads DGGITQSPKYLFRKEGQNVTLSCEQNLNHDAMYWYRQDPGQGLRLIYYSQIVNDFQKGDIAEGYSVSREKKESFPLTVTSAQKNPTAFYLCASSRGGDGTEAFFGQGTRLTVV.

CDR3 residues: CASSLLAGGISTDTQYF. The CDR3 DNA is TGTGCCAGCAGCTTACTAGCGGGGGGGATCAGCACAGATACGCAGTATTTT. The gene calls are TRBV5-6 and TRBJ2-3, with 13 bases identical to TRBD2. The V gene end was trimmed by 2 bases and the J gene end by 0 bases; junction bases not matched to a gene: 3. Germline lookup yields CDR1 SGHDT and CDR2 YYEEEE. The CDR3 covers 17 residues.

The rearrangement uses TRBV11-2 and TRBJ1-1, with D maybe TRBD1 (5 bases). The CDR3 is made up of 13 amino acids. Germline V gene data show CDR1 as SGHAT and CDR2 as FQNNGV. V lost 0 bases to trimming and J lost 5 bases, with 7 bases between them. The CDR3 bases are TGTGCCAGCAGCTTAGAAAGGGGAACTGAAGCTTTCTTT. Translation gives CASSLERGTEAFF.

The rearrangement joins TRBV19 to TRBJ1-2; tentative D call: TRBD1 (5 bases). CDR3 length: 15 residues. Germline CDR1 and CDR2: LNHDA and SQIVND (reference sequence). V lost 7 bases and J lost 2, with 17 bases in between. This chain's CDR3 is CASNTNAGQNYGYTF. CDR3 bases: TGTGCCAGTAACACTAACGCAGGACAAAACTATGGCTACACCTTC.

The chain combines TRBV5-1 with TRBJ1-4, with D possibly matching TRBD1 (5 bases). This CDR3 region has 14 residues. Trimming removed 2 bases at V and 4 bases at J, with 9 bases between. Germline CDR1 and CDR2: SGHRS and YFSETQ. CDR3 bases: TGCGCCAGCAGCTTTGGGGCGTTTAATGAAAAACTGTTTTTT. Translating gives CASSFGAFNEKLFF.

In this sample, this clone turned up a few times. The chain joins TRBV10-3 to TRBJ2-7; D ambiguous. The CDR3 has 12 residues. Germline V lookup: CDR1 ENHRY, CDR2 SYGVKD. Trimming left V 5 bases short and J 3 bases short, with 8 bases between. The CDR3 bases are TGTGCCATCAGTTGGAGTAACTACGAGCAGTACTTC. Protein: CAISWSNYEQYF.